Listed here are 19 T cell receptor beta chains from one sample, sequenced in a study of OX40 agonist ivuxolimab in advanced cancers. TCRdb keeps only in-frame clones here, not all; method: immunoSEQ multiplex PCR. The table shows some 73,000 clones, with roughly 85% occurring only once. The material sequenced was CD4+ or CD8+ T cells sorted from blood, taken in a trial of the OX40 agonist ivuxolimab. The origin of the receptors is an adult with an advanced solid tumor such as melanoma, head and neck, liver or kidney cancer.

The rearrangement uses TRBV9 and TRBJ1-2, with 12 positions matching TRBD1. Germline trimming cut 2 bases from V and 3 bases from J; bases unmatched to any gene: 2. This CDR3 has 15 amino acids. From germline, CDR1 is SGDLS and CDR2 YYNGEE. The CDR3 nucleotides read TGTGCCAGCAGCGTGGGACAGGGGGCGGACTATGGCTACACCTTC. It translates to CASSVGQGADYGYTF.

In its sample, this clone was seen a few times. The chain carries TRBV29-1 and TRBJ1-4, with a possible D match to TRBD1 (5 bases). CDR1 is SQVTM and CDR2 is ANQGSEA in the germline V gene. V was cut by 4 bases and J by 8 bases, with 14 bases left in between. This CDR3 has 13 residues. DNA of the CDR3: TGCAGCGTTGTGGCAGGGATTGGAGAAAAACTGTTTTTT. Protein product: CSVVAGIGEKLFF. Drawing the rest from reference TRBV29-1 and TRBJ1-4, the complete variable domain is SAVISQKPSRDICQRGTSLTIQCQVDSQVTMMFWYRQQPGQSLTLIATANQGSEATYESGFVIDKFPISRPNLTFSTLTVSNMSPEDSSIYLCSVVAGIGEKLFFGSGTQLSVL.

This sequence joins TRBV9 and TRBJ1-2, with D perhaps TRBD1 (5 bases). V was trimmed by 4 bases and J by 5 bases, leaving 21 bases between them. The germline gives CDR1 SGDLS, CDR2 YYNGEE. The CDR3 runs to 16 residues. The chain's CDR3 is CASSLQGGGSAYGYTF. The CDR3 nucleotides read TGTGCCAGCAGCCTCCAAGGTGGGGGATCAGCTTATGGCTACACCTTC.

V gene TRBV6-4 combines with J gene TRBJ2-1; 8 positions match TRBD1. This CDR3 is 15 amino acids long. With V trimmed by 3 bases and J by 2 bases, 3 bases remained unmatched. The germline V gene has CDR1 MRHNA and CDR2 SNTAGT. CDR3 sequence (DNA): TGTGCCAGCAGTGATCAGGGGGCAACCTACAATGAGCAGTTCTTC. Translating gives CASSDQGATYNEQFF.

The chain's CDR3 is CASRATGFFHEQYF. Written as DNA, the CDR3 is TGTGCCAGCAGGGCAACAGGGTTTTTCCACGAGCAGTACTTC. The rearrangement links TRBV28 to TRBJ2-7; the D gene is possibly TRBD1 (6 bases). V dropped 6 bases and J dropped 5 bases, with 17 bases sitting between them. This CDR3 contains 14 residues. Germline lookup yields CDR1 MDHEN and CDR2 SYDVKM.

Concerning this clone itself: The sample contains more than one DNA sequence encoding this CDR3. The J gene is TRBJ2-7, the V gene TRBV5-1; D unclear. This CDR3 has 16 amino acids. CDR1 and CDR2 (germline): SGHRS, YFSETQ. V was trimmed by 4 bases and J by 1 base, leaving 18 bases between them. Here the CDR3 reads CASSPEGSGYSYEQYF. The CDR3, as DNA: TGCGCCAGCAGCCCCGAAGGTTCGGGCTATTCCTACGAGCAGTACTTC.

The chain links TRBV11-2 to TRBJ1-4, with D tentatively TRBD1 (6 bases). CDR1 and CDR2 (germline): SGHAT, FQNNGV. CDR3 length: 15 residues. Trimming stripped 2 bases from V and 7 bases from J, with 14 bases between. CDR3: CASSLNPGAPEKLFF. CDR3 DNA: TGTGCCAGCAGCTTAAATCCAGGGGCCCCTGAAAAACTGTTTTTT.

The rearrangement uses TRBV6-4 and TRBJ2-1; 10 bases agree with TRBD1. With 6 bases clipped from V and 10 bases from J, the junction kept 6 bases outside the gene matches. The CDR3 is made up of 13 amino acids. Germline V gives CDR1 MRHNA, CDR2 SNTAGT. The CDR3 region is CASRGTGALEQFF. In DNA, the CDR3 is TGTGCCAGCAGGGGGACAGGGGCCCTAGAGCAGTTCTTC.

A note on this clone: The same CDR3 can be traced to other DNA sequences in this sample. The CDR3 DNA is TGTGCCAGCAGTGAATTGAAGGGGGGCACTGAAGCTTTCTTT. It encodes CASSELKGGTEAFF. The rearrangement links TRBV2 to TRBJ1-1; possibly TRBD1 for D (6 bases). V lost 2 bases and J lost 4, with 11 bases in between. Germline loops: CDR1 SNHLY, CDR2 FYNNEI. CDR3 length: 14 residues.

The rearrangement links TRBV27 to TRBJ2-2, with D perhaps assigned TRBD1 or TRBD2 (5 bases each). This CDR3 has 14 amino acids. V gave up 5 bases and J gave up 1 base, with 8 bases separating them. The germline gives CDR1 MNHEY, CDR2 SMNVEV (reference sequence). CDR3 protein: CASSPGRNTGELFF. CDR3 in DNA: TGTGCCAGCAGTCCGGGACGGAACACCGGGGAGCTGTTTTTT.

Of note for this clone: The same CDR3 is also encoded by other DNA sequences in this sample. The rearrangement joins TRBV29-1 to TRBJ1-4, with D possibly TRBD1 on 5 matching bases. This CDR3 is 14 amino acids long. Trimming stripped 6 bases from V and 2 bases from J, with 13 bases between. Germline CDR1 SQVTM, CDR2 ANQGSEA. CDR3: CSVGAGSTNEKLFF. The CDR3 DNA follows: TGCAGCGTCGGAGCAGGGTCCACTAATGAAAAACTGTTTTTT.

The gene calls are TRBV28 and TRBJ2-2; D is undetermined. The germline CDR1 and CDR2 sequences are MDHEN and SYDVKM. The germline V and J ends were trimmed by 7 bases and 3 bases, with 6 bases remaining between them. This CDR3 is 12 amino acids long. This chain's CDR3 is CASNGYTGELFF. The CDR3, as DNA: TGTGCCAGCAACGGTTACACCGGGGAGCTGTTTTTT.

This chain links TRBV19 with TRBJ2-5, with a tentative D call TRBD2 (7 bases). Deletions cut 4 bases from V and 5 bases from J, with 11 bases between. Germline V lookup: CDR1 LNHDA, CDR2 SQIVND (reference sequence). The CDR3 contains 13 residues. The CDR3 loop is CASSTGGRETQYF. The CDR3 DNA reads TGTGCCAGTAGTACGGGGGGCAGGGAGACCCAGTACTTC.

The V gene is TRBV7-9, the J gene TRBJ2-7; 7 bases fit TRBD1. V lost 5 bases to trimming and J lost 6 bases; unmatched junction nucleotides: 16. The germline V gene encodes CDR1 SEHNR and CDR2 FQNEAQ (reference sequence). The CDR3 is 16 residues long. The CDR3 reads CASSHEGQSNSAEQYF. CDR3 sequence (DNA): TGTGCCAGCAGCCACGAGGGACAGTCGAACTCTGCCGAGCAGTACTTC. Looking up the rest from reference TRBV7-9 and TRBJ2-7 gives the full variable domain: DTGVSQNPRHKITKRGQNVTFRCDPISEHNRLYWYRQTLGQGPEFLTYFQNEAQLEKSRLLSDRFSAERPKGSFSTLEIQRTEQGDSAMYLCASSHEGQSNSAEQYFGPGTRLTVT.

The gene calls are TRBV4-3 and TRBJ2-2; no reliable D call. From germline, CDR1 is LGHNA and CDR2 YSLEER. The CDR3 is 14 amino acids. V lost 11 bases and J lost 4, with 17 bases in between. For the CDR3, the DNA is TGCGCCCCCATCCAAATTCCTGGCACCGGGGAGCTGTTTTTT. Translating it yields CAPIQIPGTGELFF.

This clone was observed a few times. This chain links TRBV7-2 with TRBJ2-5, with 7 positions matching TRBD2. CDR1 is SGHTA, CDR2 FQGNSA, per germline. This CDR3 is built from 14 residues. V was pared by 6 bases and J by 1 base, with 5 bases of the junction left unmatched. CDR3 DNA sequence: TGTGCCAGCAGTCTAACGGGGGGCCAAGAGACCCAGTACTTC. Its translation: CASSLTGGQETQYF.

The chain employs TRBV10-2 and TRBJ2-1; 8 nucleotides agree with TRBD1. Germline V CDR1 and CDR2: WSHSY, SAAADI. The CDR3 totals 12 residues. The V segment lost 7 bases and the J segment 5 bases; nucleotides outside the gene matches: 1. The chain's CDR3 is CASKTGDNEQFF. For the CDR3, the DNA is TGCGCCAGCAAGACAGGGGACAATGAGCAGTTCTTC.

CDR3 residues: CASSRVETSNTGELFF. CDR3 bases: TGTGCCAGCTCACGGGTGGAGACCTCGAACACCGGGGAGCTGTTTTTT. The chain links TRBV18 to TRBJ2-2; D is uncertain. CDR3 length: 16 residues. Trimming took off 4 bases at V and 0 bases at J, with 12 bases between the two ends. From germline, CDR1 is KGHSH and CDR2 LQKENI.

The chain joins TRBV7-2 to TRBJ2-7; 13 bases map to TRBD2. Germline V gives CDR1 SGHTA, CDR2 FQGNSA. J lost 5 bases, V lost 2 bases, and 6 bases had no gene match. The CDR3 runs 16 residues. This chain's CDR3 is CASSLRTSGSYNEQYF. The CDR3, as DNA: TGTGCCAGCAGCTTAAGGACTAGCGGGAGTTACAACGAGCAGTACTTC.